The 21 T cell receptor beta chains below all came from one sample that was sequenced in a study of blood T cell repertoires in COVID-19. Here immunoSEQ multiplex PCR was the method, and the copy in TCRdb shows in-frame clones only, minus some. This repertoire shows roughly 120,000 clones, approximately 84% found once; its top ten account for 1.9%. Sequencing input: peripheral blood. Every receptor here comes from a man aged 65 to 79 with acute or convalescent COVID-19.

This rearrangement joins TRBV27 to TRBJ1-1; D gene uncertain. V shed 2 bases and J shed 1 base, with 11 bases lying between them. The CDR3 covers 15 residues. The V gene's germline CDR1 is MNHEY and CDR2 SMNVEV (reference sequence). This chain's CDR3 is CASSLSAGRNTEAFF. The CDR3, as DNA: TGTGCCAGCAGTTTAAGTGCAGGCCGGAACACTGAAGCTTTCTTT.

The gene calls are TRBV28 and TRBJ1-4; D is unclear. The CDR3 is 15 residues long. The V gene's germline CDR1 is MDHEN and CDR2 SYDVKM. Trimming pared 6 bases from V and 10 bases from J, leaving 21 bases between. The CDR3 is CASRVGRSVGRKLFF. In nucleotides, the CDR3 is TGTGCCAGCAGAGTTGGGAGGAGCGTTGGTAGAAAACTGTTTTTT.

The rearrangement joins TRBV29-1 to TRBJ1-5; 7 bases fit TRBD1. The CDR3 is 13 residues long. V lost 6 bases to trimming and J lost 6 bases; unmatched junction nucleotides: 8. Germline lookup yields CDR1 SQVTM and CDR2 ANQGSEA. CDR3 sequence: CSVVTGSSQPQHF. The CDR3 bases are TGCAGCGTGGTGACAGGGTCCAGTCAGCCCCAGCATTTT.

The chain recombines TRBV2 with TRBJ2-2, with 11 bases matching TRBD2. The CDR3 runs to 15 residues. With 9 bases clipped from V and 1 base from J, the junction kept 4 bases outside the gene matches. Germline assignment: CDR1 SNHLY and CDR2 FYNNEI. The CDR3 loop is CASLLAGGNTGELFF. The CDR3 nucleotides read TGTGCCAGTCTCCTAGCGGGGGGGAACACCGGGGAGCTGTTTTTT.

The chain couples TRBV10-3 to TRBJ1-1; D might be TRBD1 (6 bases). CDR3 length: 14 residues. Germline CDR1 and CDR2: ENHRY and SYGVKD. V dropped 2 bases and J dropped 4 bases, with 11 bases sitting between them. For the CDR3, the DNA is TGTGCCATCAGTGAGAGACAGGCCGGCACTGAAGCTTTCTTT. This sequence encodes CAISERQAGTEAFF.

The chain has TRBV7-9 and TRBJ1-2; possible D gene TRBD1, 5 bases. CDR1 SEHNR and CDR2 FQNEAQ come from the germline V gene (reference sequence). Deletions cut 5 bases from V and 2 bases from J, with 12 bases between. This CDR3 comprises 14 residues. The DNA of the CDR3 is TGTGCCAGCAGCCCCGGACATCTAAACTATGGCTACACCTTC. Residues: CASSPGHLNYGYTF.

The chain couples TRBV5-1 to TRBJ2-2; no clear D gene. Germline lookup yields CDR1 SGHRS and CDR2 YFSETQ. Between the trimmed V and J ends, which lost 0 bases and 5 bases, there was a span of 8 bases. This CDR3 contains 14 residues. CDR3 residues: CASSLVRVTGELFF. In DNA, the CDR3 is TGCGCCAGCAGCTTGGTCCGGGTAACCGGGGAGCTGTTTTTT. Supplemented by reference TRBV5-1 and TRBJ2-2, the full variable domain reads KAGVTQTPRYLIKTRGQQVTLSCSPISGHRSVSWYQQTPGQGLQFLFEYFSETQRNKGNFPGRFSGRQFSNSRSEMNVSTLELGDSALYLCASSLVRVTGELFFGEGSRLTVL.

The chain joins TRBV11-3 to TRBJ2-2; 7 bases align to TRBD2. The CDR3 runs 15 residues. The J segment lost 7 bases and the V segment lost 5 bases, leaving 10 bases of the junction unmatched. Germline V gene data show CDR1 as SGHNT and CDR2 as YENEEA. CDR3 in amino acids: CASSLGGKSGGELFF. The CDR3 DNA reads TGTGCCAGCAGCCTCGGGGGGAAGTCTGGCGGGGAGCTGTTTTTT.

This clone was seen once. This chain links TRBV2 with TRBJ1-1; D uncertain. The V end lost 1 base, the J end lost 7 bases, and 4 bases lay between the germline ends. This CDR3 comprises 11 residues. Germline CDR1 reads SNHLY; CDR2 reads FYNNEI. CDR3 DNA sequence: TGTGCCAGCAGTGAAGGTATTGAAGCTTTCTTT. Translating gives CASSEGIEAFF. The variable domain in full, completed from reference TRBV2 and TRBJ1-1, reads EPEVTQTPSHQVTQMGQEVILRCVPISNHLYFYWYRQILGQKVEFLVSFYNNEISEKSEIFDDQFSVERPDGSNFTLKIRSTKLEDSAMYFCASSEGIEAFFGQGTRLTVV.

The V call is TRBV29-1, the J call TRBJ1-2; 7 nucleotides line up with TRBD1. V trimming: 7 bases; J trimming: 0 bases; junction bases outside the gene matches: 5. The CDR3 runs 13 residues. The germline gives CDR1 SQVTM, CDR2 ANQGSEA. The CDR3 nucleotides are TGCAGCGCCCGCCAGGGGGCTAACTATGGCTACACCTTC. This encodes CSARQGANYGYTF.

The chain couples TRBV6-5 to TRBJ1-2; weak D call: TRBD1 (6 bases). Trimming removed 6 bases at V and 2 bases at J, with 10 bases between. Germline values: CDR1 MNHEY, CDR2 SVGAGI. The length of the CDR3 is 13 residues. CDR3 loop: CASSLTGNYGYTF. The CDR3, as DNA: TGTGCCAGCAGCCTAACAGGGAACTATGGCTACACCTTC.

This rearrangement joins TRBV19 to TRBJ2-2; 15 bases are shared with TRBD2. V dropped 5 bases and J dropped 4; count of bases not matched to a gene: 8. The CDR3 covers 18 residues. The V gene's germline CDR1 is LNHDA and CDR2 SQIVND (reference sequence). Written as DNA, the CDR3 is TGTGCCAGTAGTTCCGGACTAGCGGGGGGGCCGGGCACCGGGGAGCTGTTTTTT. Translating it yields CASSSGLAGGPGTGELFF.

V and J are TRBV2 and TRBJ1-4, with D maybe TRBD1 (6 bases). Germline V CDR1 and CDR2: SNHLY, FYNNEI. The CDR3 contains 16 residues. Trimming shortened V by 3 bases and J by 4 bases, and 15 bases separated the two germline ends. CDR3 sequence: CASSDRGGVLNEKLFF. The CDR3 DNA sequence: TGTGCCAGCAGTGACAGGGGAGGGGTTCTTAATGAAAAACTGTTTTTT.

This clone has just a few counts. The CDR3 sequence: CASSLAHSSYEQYF. The CDR3 nucleotides read TGTGCCAGCAGCTTGGCCCACAGCTCCTACGAGCAGTACTTC. V usage is TRBV5-8 and J usage is TRBJ2-7, with unresolved D. Per germline, CDR1 SGHTS and CDR2 YDEGEE. CDR3 length equals 14 residues. V was shortened by 0 bases and J by 0 bases, with 7 bases between the two germline ends.

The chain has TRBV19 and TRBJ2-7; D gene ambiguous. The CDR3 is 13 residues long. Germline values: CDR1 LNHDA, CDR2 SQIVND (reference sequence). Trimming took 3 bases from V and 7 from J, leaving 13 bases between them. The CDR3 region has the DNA TGTGCCAGTAGTATCCTCGGTAATCGAGAGCAGTACTTC. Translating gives CASSILGNREQYF.

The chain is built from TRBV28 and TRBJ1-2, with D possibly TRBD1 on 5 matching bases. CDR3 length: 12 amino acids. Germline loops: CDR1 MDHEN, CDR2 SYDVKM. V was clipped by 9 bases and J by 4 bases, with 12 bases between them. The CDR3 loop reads CASVQGSYGYTF. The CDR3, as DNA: TGTGCCAGTGTCCAGGGAAGCTATGGCTACACCTTC.

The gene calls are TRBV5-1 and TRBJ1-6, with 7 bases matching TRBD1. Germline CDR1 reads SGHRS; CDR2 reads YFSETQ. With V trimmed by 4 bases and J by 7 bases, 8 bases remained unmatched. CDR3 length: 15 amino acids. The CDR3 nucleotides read TGCGCCAGCAGCCCCGAGGGGGCCCTAAATTCACCCCTCCACTTT. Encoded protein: CASSPEGALNSPLHF. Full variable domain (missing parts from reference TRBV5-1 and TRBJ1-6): KAGVTQTPRYLIKTRGQQVTLSCSPISGHRSVSWYQQTPGQGLQFLFEYFSETQRNKGNFPGRFSGRQFSNSRSEMNVSTLELGDSALYLCASSPEGALNSPLHFGNGTRLTVT.

The CDR3 DNA follows: TGCGCCAGCAGCCAGGACAGGGGAACTAATGAAAAACTGTTTTTT. This gives the protein CASSQDRGTNEKLFF. The rearrangement uses TRBV4-1 and TRBJ1-4; TRBD1 agrees at 9 bases. The CDR3 has 15 amino acids. In germline, CDR1 is MGHRA, CDR2 YSYEKL. The junction had 0 bases not matched to a gene; V was cut back by 3 bases and J by 1 base.

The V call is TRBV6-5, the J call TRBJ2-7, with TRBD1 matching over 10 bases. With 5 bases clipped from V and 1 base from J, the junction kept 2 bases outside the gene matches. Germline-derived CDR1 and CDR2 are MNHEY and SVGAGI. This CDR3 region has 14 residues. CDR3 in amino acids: CASSKDRGSYEQYF. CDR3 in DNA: TGTGCCAGCAGTAAGGACAGGGGGTCCTACGAGCAGTACTTC.

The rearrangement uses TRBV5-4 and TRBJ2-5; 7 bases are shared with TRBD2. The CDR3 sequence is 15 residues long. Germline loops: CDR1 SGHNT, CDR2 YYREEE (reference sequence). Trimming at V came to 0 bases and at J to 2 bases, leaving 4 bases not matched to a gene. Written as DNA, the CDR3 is TGTGCCAGCAGCTTGGCCCCGGGGGGTCAAGAGACCCAGTACTTC. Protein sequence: CASSLAPGGQETQYF.

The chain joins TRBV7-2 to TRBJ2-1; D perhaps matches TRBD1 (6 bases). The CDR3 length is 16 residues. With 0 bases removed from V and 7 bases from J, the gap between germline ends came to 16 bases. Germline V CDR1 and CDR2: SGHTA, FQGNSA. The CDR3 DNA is TGTGCCAGCAGCTTAGCCGGCAGGGGCAATGGGAATGAGCAGTTCTTC. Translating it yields CASSLAGRGNGNEQFF.